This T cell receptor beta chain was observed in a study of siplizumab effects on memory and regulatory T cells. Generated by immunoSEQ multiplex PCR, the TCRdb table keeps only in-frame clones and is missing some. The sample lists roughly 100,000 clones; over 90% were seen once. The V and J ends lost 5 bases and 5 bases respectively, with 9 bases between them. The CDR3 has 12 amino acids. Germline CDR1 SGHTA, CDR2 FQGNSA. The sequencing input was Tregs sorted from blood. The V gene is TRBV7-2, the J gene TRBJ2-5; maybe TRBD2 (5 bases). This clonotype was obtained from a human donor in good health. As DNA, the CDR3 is TGTGCCAGCAGCCGCCCGGGGGAGACCCAGTACTTC. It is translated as CASSRPGETQYF.